These 7 T cell receptor beta chains were all obtained from the same sample, sequenced in a study of shared clonotypes between healthy human individuals (dated by TCRdb to about 2020). CD8 naive samples consisted of CD45RO-negative cells that were positively selected for CCR7, yielding a CD45RA+CCR7+ population without TemRA cells. Library preparation employed the immunoSEQ multiplex PCR assay. TCRdb provides this immuneACCESS table in a form limited to in-frame rearrangements. Some clones are lacking; in checked studies, under half of them reflect an unresolved V gene, and why the rest are absent is not known. This sample lists a few million clones; just over 90% were detected once. Of the sample, roughly 1.7% is held by the ten largest clones. What was sequenced was naive CD8+ T cells from PBMCs. The cell subset or site label here, explained by the study, means: CD45RA+CCR7+. Receptor source: a man between 18 and 29 years old in good health. Some clones in this sample may be carry-over from other donors' samples.

V gene TRBV4-1 combines with J gene TRBJ1-1, with D perhaps matching TRBD1 (5 bases). The V and J ends lost 4 bases and 6 bases respectively, with 15 bases between them. This CDR3 is 14 amino acids long. Germline CDR1 and CDR2: MGHRA and YSYEKL. CDR3 bases: TGCGCCAGCAGCCCAGCGGAGGGGCGTTCTGAAGCTTTCTTT. It translates to CASSPAEGRSEAFF.

The chain has TRBV7-9 and TRBJ1-4; D is ambiguous. The germline gives CDR1 SEHNR, CDR2 FQNEAQ (reference sequence). The CDR3 length is 14 residues. V lost 1 base to trimming and J lost 7 bases, with 10 bases between them. CDR3 region: CASSLEGPGEKLFF. CDR3 coding DNA: TGTGCCAGCAGCTTAGAAGGACCAGGTGAAAAACTGTTTTTT.

The chain links TRBV6-1 to TRBJ1-5; no firm D call. From germline, CDR1 is MNHNS and CDR2 SASEGT. Trimming stripped 1 base from V and 7 bases from J, with 11 bases between. This CDR3 spans 14 amino acids. This chain's CDR3 is CASSEVAARQPQHF. The CDR3 DNA is TGTGCCAGCAGTGAAGTTGCGGCTCGCCAGCCCCAGCATTTT.

With respect to this clone: Different DNA sequences within this sample yield the same CDR3. The chain couples TRBV5-1 to TRBJ2-7; D remains unclear. Germline CDR1 and CDR2: SGHRS and YFSETQ. V gave up 2 bases and J gave up 1 base, with 7 bases separating them. The CDR3 is made up of 13 amino acids. In DNA, the CDR3 is TGCGCCAGCAGCTTAGGTCAGTCCTACGAGCAGTACTTC. It specifies CASSLGQSYEQYF.

This clone has more than one count but fewer than ten. CDR3 region: CASSWGSNTGELFF. The CDR3 DNA reads TGTGCCAGCAGTTGGGGGTCGAACACCGGGGAGCTGTTTTTT. The chain carries TRBV27 and TRBJ2-2; D tentatively fits TRBD1 or TRBD2 (5 bases each). Trimming removed 4 bases from V and 0 bases from J, with 6 bases in between. Germline CDR1 is MNHEY and CDR2 is SMNVEV (reference sequence). CDR3 size: 14 residues.

This chain links TRBV28 with TRBJ2-1; 11 positions agree with TRBD1. The CDR3 consists of 16 residues. Germline V gene lookup returns CDR1 MDHEN and CDR2 SYDVKM. The V and J ends lost 4 bases and 5 bases, in that order; junction bases with no gene match: 7. In DNA form, the CDR3 reads TGTGCCAGCAGTTGGGTCCCGGGACAGGGGGACAATGAGCAGTTCTTC. Translation: CASSWVPGQGDNEQFF.

The chain links TRBV27 to TRBJ2-1; TRBD1 agrees at 8 bases. Germline trimming cut 5 bases from V and 7 bases from J; bases unmatched to any gene: 7. This CDR3 is built from 14 residues. Germline V gene lookup returns CDR1 MNHEY and CDR2 SMNVEV (reference sequence). This CDR3 reads CASSAGGGVNEQFF. The CDR3 bases are TGTGCCAGCAGTGCAGGGGGCGGGGTTAATGAGCAGTTCTTC.